The 17 T cell receptor beta chains below all came from one sample that was sequenced in a study of cytomegalovirus exposure and HLA in healthy donors. With 60 Vbeta and 13 Jbeta primers, the PCR was carried out. Clones were sequenced by immunoSEQ multiplex PCR, and TCRdb holds only the in-frame ones, with some missing. Counted here are roughly 97,000 clones, roughly a tenth occurring once; the ten biggest clones make up over 4.5%. The sequencing sample was made of PBMCs. Every receptor here comes from a man aged 40-55 years in good health and CMV-seropositive.

This clone was seen a handful of times. The chain employs TRBV13 and TRBJ1-2; D unresolved. The germline gives CDR1 PRHDT, CDR2 FYEKMQ (reference sequence). Trimming took off 3 bases at V and 6 bases at J, with 11 bases between the two ends. CDR3 length equals 13 residues. The CDR3 region has the DNA TGTGCCAGCAGCTTCGGCAGGTCGGATGGCTACACCTTC. Amino acid sequence: CASSFGRSDGYTF.

The chain joins TRBV7-2 to TRBJ2-4, with 9 bases fitting TRBD2. Germline V gene lookup returns CDR1 SGHTA and CDR2 FQGNSA. Unmatched junction bases numbered 5, after V lost 5 bases and J lost 3 bases. This CDR3 is built from 15 residues. The CDR3: CASSRRAGGKNIQYF. CDR3 nucleotide sequence: TGTGCCAGCAGCCGGCGAGCGGGAGGCAAAAACATTCAGTACTTC.

This clone is a singleton in its sample. The chain carries TRBV7-3 and TRBJ2-5; no firm D call. The J call is doubtful: the DNA matches TRBJ2-7 better. Germline CDR1 is SGHTA and CDR2 is FQGTGA. The CDR3 is 9 amino acids. For the CDR3, the DNA is TGTGCCATTAGATACGAGCAGTACTTC. This sequence encodes CAIRYEQYF.

The chain joins TRBV10-2 to TRBJ2-2, with a tentative D call TRBD1 (5 bases). This CDR3 spans 11 amino acids. The germline V gene has CDR1 WSHSY and CDR2 SAAADI. Trimming took off 6 bases at V and 8 bases at J, with 7 bases between the two ends. In DNA, the CDR3 is TGCGCCAGCAGGTCAGGGGGGGAGCTGTTTTTT. This translates into CASRSGGELFF.

This clone showed up just a few times. The J gene is TRBJ1-2, the V gene TRBV5-1; TRBD1 agrees at 10 bases. CDR3 length: 12 amino acids. Trimming took 4 bases from V and 7 from J; bases not matched to a gene: 1. The germline CDR1 and CDR2 sequences are SGHRS and YFSETQ. This chain's CDR3 is CASSRDRGGYTF. The CDR3 coding sequence is TGCGCCAGCAGCAGGGACAGGGGTGGCTACACCTTC.

The CDR3 loop reads CASSLAGVPSYEQYF. CDR3 coding DNA: TGCGCCAGCAGCTTGGCGGGAGTCCCATCCTACGAGCAGTACTTC. The chain uses TRBV5-1 and TRBJ2-7, with D possibly TRBD2 on 6 matching bases. This CDR3 comprises 15 residues. V was trimmed by 0 bases and J by 1 base, leaving 11 bases between them. Germline V gives CDR1 SGHRS, CDR2 YFSETQ.

This clone was detected a few times. V usage is TRBV27 and J usage is TRBJ2-7; 7 bases are shared with TRBD1. The CDR3 spans 14 residues. Germline assignment: CDR1 MNHEY and CDR2 SMNVEV (reference sequence). With V trimmed by 5 bases and J by 5 bases, 9 bases remained unmatched. Here the CDR3 reads CASSPLDRFDEQYF. CDR3 bases: TGTGCCAGCAGTCCCCTGGACAGGTTTGACGAGCAGTACTTC.

The chain combines TRBV7-9 with TRBJ2-1; the match to TRBD1 covers 9 bases. Looked up from germline, CDR1 is SEHNR and CDR2 is FQNEAQ (reference sequence). Trimming took 11 bases from V and 4 from J; bases not matched to a gene: 6. The CDR3 covers 13 residues. CDR3 protein: CASGDRAYNEQFF. The CDR3, as DNA: TGTGCCTCAGGGGACAGGGCTTACAATGAGCAGTTCTTC.

This sequence joins TRBV4-1 and TRBJ1-5, with a possible D match to TRBD1 (6 bases). CDR3 length: 15 residues. Trimming shortened V by 4 bases and J by 7 bases, and 17 bases separated the two germline ends. Germline lookup yields CDR1 MGHRA and CDR2 YSYEKL. CDR3 bases: TGCGCCAGCAGCCGTTCCAGGGGCATAGAGCAGCCCCAGCATTTT. Amino acids: CASSRSRGIEQPQHF.

The rearrangement joins TRBV14 to TRBJ2-7, with D perhaps TRBD2 (5 bases). The germline V and J ends were trimmed by 7 bases and 3 bases, with 13 bases remaining between them. The CDR3 covers 13 residues. CDR1 is SGHDN and CDR2 is FVKESK in the germline V gene. The CDR3 here is CASNPAGSYEQYF. CDR3 coding DNA: TGTGCCAGCAACCCCGCGGGCAGCTACGAGCAGTACTTC.

This chain uses TRBV10-2 with TRBJ2-7; perhaps TRBD1 as D (8 bases). Looked up from germline, CDR1 is WSHSY and CDR2 is SAAADI. The ends were cut back, 4 bases at V and 6 bases at J, with 19 bases in the middle. CDR3 length: 15 amino acids. The CDR3 sequence: CASSGTGRGAFEQYF. The CDR3, as DNA: TGCGCCAGCAGTGGGACAGGGAGGGGGGCTTTCGAGCAGTACTTC.

This clone was detected only a few times. The CDR3 sequence: CASRLTTALNYGYTF. CDR3 in DNA: TGTGCCAGCCGCCTCACGACAGCCCTTAACTATGGCTACACCTTC. V usage is TRBV6-5 and J usage is TRBJ1-2; weak D call: TRBD1 (5 bases). The CDR3 runs 15 residues. From germline, CDR1 is MNHEY and CDR2 SVGAGI. Trimming took off 8 bases at V and 1 base at J, with 17 bases between the two ends.

V usage is TRBV2 and J usage is TRBJ2-5, with 14 bases aligning to TRBD2. Germline loops: CDR1 SNHLY, CDR2 FYNNEI. Trimming removed 10 bases from V and 4 bases from J; junction bases left unmatched: 5. The CDR3 is made up of 14 amino acids. CDR3 loop: CATCGLAGGETQYF. CDR3 DNA: TGTGCCACCTGTGGACTAGCGGGAGGAGAGACCCAGTACTTC.

This clone was found a few times. The genes are TRBV7-2 and TRBJ1-4; a possible D gene is TRBD1 (5 bases). CDR1 is SGHTA and CDR2 is FQGNSA in the germline V gene. With 3 bases removed from V and 3 bases from J, the gap between germline ends came to 8 bases. This CDR3 spans 14 amino acids. The CDR3 DNA follows: TGTGCCAGCAGCTTTGACAGAGCTAATGAAAAACTGTTTTTT. Amino acid sequence: CASSFDRANEKLFF.

With respect to this clone: Additional DNA sequences in this sample encode the identical CDR3. The V call is TRBV27, the J call TRBJ2-2; 9 bases are a match to TRBD2. The germline CDR1 and CDR2 sequences are MNHEY and SMNVEV (reference sequence). CDR3 length equals 15 residues. V trimming: 2 bases; J trimming: 5 bases; junction bases outside the gene matches: 3. The chain's CDR3 is CASSLTAGGTGELFF. CDR3 in DNA: TGTGCCAGCAGTTTAACTGCGGGAGGGACCGGGGAGCTGTTTTTT.

This sequence joins TRBV29-1 and TRBJ1-5; perhaps TRBD1 as D (6 bases). Between the trimmed V and J ends, which lost 4 bases and 1 base, there was a span of 8 bases. The CDR3 sequence is 13 residues long. Germline CDR1 reads SQVTM; CDR2 reads ANQGSEA. DNA for the CDR3: TGCAGCGTTGCCCAGGGGAGCAATCAGCCCCAGCATTTT. Translation gives CSVAQGSNQPQHF. The full variable domain, its missing parts supplied by reference TRBV29-1 and TRBJ1-5, is SAVISQKPSRDICQRGTSLTIQCQVDSQVTMMFWYRQQPGQSLTLIATANQGSEATYESGFVIDKFPISRPNLTFSTLTVSNMSPEDSSIYLCSVAQGSNQPQHFGDGTRLSIL.

The V and J genes are TRBV30 and TRBJ2-7; a possible D gene is TRBD2 (7 bases). V shed 0 bases and J shed 2 bases, with 14 bases lying between them. This CDR3 is 15 amino acids long. Germline CDR1 is GTSNPN and CDR2 is SVGIG (reference sequence). In DNA form, the CDR3 reads TGTGCCTGGAGTGTACTGGGGAGGGGGACCTACGAGCAGTACTTC. Translation gives CAWSVLGRGTYEQYF.